This T cell receptor (beta chain) was recovered during a study of cytomegalovirus exposure and HLA in healthy donors. Overall study context: Earlier work reported 117 million unique TCR beta sequences from 180 million or so T cells. Whole-study findings and limits: Accurate prediction of HLA-A and HLA-B alleles (for most subjects) was reportedly achieved from TCR beta sequences.

The length of the CDR3 is 14 residues. CDR1 is SEHNR and CDR2 is FQNEAQ in the germline V gene (reference sequence). Healthy bone marrow donors formed the donor group. About this clone itself: The target antigen is unknown. An end of the junction does not agree with germline; a read error may underlie this.

Amplification used 60 Vbeta primers and 13 Jbeta primers. TCRdb keeps only in-frame clones here, not all; method: immunoSEQ multiplex PCR. Among more than 140,000 clones listed, over 60% were seen once. V is TRBV7-9 and J is TRBJ1-1; the D is unclear. The sequence was collected from a male donor in good health and CMV-seronegative. The material sequenced was PBMCs. Here the CDR3 DNA reads TGTTCCAGCAGCTTAGTCGGAGGTTACACTGAAGCTTTCTTT. This translates into CSSSLVGGYTEAFF.